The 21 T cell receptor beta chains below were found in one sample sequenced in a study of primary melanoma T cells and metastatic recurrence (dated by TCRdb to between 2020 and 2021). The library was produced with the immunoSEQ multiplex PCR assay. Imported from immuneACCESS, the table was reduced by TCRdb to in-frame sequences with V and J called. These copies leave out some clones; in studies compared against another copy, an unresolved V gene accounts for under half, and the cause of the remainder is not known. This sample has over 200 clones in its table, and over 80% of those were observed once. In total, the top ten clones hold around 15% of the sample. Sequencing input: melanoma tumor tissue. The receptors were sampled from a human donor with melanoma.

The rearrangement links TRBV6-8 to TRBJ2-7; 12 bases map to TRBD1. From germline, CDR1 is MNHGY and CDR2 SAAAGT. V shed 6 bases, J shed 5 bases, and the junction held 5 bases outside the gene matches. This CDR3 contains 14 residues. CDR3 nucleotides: TGTGCCAGCAGCCCGGGACAGGGGGCCGACGAGCAGTACTTC. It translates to CASSPGQGADEQYF.

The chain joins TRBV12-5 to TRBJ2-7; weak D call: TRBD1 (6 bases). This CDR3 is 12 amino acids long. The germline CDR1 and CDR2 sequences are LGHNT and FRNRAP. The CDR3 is CATATGTYEQYF. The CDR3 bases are TGTGCCACCGCGACAGGCACCTACGAGCAGTACTTC. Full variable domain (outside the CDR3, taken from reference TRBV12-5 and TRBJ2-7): DARVTQTPRHKVTEMGQEVTMRCQPILGHNTVFWYRQTMMQGLELLAYFRNRAPLDDSGMPKDRFSAEMPDATLATLKIQPSEPRDSAVYFCATATGTYEQYFGPGTRLTVT.

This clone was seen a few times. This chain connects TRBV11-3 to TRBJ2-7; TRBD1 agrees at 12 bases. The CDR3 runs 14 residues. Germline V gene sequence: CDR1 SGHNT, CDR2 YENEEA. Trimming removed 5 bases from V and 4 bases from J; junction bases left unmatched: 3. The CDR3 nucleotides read TGTGCCAGCAGCCCGGGACAGGGGGCGTACGAGCAGTACTTC. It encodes CASSPGQGAYEQYF.

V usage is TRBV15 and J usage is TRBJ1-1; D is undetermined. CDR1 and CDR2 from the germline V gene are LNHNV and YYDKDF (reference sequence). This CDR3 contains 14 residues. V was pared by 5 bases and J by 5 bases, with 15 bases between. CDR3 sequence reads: CATSGRDRWTEAFF. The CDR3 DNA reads TGTGCCACCAGCGGGCGCGATCGGTGGACTGAAGCTTTCTTT. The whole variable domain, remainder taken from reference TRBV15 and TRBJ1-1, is DAMVIQNPRYQVTQFGKPVTLSCSQTLNHNVMYWYQQKSSQAPKLLFHYYDKDFNNEADTPDNFQSRRPNTSFCFLDIRSPGLGDTAMYLCATSGRDRWTEAFFGQGTRLTVV.

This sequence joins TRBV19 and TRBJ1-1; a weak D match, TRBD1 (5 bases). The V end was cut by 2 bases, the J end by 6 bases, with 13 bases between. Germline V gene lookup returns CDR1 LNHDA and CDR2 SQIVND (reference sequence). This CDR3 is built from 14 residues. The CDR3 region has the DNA TGTGCCAGTAGTATATATTACGGAGGGGCTGAAGCTTTCTTT. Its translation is CASSIYYGGAEAFF.

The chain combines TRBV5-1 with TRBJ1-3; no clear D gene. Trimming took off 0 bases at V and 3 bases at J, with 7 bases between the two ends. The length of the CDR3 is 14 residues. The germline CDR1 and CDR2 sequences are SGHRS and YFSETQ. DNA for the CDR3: TGCGCCAGCAGCTTGGACCAGGTTGGAAACACCATATATTTT. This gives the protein CASSLDQVGNTIYF.

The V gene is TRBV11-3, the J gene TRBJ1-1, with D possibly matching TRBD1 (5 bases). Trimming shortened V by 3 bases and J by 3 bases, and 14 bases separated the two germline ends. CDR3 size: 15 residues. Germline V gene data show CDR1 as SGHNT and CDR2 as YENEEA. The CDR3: CASSLVRAGDTEAFF. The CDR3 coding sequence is TGTGCCAGCAGCTTGGTGCGGGCGGGGGACACTGAAGCTTTCTTT.

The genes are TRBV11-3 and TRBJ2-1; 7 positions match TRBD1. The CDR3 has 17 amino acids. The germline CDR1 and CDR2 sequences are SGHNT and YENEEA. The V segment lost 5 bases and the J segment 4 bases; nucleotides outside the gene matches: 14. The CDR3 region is CASSMYPPGQPYNEQFF. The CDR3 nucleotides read TGTGCCAGCAGCATGTATCCACCGGGACAGCCATACAATGAGCAGTTCTTC.

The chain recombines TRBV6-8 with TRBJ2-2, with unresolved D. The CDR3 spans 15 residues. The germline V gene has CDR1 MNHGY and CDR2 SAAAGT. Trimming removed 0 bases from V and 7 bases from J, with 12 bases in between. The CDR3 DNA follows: TGTGCCAGCAGTTACTCGAAAGGAGCAGGCGGGGAGCTGTTTTTT. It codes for CASSYSKGAGGELFF.

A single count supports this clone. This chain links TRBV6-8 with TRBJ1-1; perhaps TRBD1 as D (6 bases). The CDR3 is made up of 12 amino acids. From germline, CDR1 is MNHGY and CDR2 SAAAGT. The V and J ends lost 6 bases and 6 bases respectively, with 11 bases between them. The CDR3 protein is CASSRGIAEAFF. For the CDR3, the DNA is TGTGCCAGCAGCAGGGGTATTGCTGAAGCTTTCTTT.

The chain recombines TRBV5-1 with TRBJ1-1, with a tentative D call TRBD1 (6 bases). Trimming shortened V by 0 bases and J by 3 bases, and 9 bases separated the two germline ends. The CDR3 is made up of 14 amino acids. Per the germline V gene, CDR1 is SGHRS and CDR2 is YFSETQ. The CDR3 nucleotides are TGCGCCAGCAGCTTGGGGGGGCATTACACTGAAGCTTTCTTT. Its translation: CASSLGGHYTEAFF.

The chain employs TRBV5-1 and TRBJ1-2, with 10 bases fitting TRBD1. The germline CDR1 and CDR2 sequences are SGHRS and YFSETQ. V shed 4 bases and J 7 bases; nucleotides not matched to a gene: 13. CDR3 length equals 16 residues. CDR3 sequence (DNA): TGCGCCAGCAGCGGGGGACAGGGGCTGTCAACTGGTGGCTACACCTTC. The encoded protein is CASSGGQGLSTGGYTF.

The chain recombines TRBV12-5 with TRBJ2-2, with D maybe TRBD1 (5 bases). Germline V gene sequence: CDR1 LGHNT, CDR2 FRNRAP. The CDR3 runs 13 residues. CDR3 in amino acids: CASWGRAAGELFF. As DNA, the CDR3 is TGTGCCAGCTGGGGCAGGGCCGCCGGGGAGCTGTTTTTT.

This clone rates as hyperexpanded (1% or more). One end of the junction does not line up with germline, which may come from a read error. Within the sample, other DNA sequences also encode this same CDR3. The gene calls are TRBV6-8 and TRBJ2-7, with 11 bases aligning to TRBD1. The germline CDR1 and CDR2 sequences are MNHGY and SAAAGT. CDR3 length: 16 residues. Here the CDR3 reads CAISGLGQGASYEQYF. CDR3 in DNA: TGTGCCATCAGTGGCCTTGGACAGGGGGCATCCTACGAGCAGTACTTC.

This CDR3 is CASSTGQPPYEQYF. CDR3 DNA sequence: TGTGCCAGCTCTACAGGACAGCCACCTTACGAGCAGTACTTC. The chain uses TRBV11-3 and TRBJ2-7; a weak D match, TRBD1 (6 bases). Trimming left V 8 bases short and J 4 bases short, with 18 bases between. Germline loops: CDR1 SGHNT, CDR2 YENEEA. The CDR3 has 14 amino acids.

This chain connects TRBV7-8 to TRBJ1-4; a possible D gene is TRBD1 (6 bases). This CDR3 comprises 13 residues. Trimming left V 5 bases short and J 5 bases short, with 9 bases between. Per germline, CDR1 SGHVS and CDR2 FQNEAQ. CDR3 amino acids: CASSLGTNEKLFF. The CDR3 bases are TGTGCCAGCAGCCTCGGGACAAATGAAAAACTGTTTTTT.

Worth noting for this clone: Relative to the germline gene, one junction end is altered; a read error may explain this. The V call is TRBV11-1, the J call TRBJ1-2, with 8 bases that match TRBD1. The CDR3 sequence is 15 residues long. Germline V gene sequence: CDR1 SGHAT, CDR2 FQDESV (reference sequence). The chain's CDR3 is CASSTRTGLPDGYTF. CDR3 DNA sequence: TGTGCTAGCAGCACCCGGACAGGGCTCCCTGATGGCTACACTTTC.

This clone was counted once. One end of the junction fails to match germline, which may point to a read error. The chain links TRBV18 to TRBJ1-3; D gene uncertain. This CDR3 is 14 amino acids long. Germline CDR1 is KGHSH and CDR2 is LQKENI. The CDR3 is CASLSGFSGNTIYF. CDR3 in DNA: TGTGCTAGCTTATCGGGCTTCTCTGGAAACACCATATATTTT.

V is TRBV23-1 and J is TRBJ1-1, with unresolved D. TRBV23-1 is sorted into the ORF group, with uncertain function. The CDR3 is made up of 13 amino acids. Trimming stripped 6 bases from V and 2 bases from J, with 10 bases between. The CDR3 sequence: CASSLPSNTEAFF. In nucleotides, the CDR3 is TGCGCCAGCAGCTTGCCAAGCAACACTGAAGCTTTCTTT.

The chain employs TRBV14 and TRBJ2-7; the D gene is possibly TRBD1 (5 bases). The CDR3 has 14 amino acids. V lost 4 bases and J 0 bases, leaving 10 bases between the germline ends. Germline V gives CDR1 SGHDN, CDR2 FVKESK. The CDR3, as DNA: TGTGCCAGCAGCCCGCCAGGGTTCTCCTACGAGCAGTACTTC. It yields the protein CASSPPGFSYEQYF.

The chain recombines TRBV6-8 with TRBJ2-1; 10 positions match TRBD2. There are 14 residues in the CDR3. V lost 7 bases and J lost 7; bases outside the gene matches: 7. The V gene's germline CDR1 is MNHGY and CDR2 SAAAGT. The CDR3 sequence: CASTTGTSVNEQFF. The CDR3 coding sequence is TGTGCCAGCACTACCGGGACTAGCGTAAATGAGCAGTTCTTC.